These 22 T cell receptor beta chains came from one sample sequenced in a study of T cell changes during pregnancy in multiple sclerosis. Method: immunoSEQ multiplex PCR; TCRdb's copy keeps in-frame clones and lacks some. The sample holds about 93,000 clones, 92% seen once. The starting material was peripheral blood, obtained after pregnancy. Every receptor here comes from a female donor with multiple sclerosis, enrolled in a pregnancy study.

This rearrangement joins TRBV30 to TRBJ1-6; 11 bases map to TRBD1. Trimming took 1 base from V and 7 from J; bases not matched to a gene: 0. Germline CDR1 GTSNPN, CDR2 SVGIG (reference sequence). This CDR3 region has 14 residues. CDR3 loop: CAWSGDRGNSPLHF. Here the CDR3 DNA reads TGTGCCTGGAGTGGGGACAGGGGGAATTCACCCCTCCACTTT.

The chain is built from TRBV7-2 and TRBJ2-7; weak D call: TRBD1 (8 bases). In germline, CDR1 is SGHTA, CDR2 FQGNSA. The V gene lost 0 bases and the J gene lost 2 bases, with 14 bases spanning the gap. The CDR3 length is 16 residues. The CDR3 loop is CASSLAPTGGAYEQYF. DNA of the CDR3: TGTGCCAGCAGCTTAGCTCCCACAGGGGGGGCCTACGAGCAGTACTTC. Filled out from reference TRBV7-2 and TRBJ2-7, the complete variable domain reads GAGVSQSPSNKVTEKGKDVELRCDPISGHTALYWYRQSLGQGLEFLIYFQGNSAPDKSGLPSDRFSAERTGGSVSTLTIQRTQQEDSAVYLCASSLAPTGGAYEQYFGPGTRLTVT.

The gene calls are TRBV28 and TRBJ2-7, with D hard to call. The germline V gene has CDR1 MDHEN and CDR2 SYDVKM. The CDR3 covers 16 residues. Between the trimmed V and J ends, which lost 3 bases and 1 base, there was a span of 16 bases. The CDR3 here is CASSLSFQEPSYEQYF. The CDR3 bases are TGTGCCAGCAGTTTGTCGTTCCAGGAACCTTCCTACGAGCAGTACTTC.

This clone has only one observation. J is TRBJ1-1 and V is TRBV5-1; D perhaps matches TRBD1 (5 bases). The CDR3 runs to 15 residues. Per germline, CDR1 SGHRS and CDR2 YFSETQ. Trimming shortened V by 5 bases and J by 1 base, and 15 bases separated the two germline ends. The CDR3 sequence is CASRYWDSQNTEAFF. In DNA, the CDR3 is TGCGCCAGCAGATATTGGGACTCTCAGAACACTGAAGCTTTCTTT.

The V and J genes are TRBV7-2 and TRBJ1-2; tentatively, D is TRBD1 (5 bases). The ends were cut back, 5 bases at V and 3 bases at J, with 13 bases in the middle. The CDR3 loop spans 14 amino acids. Germline CDR1 SGHTA, CDR2 FQGNSA. CDR3: CASSGGDADYGYTF. CDR3 nucleotide sequence: TGTGCCAGCAGCGGGGGGGACGCTGACTATGGCTACACCTTC.

The chain employs TRBV11-1 and TRBJ2-7; possibly TRBD1 for D (5 bases). Germline lookup yields CDR1 SGHAT and CDR2 FQDESV (reference sequence). The CDR3 sequence is 14 residues long. V lost 1 base to trimming and J lost 3 bases, with 10 bases between them. The chain's CDR3 is CASSLVQGFYEQYF. The CDR3 nucleotides are TGTGCCAGCAGCTTAGTTCAGGGATTCTACGAGCAGTACTTC.

The chain combines TRBV19 with TRBJ2-7, with 10 bases lining up with TRBD1. Losses at the gene ends were 8 bases for V and 3 bases for J; bases not matched to a gene: 7. CDR1 is LNHDA and CDR2 is SQIVND in the germline V gene (reference sequence). The CDR3 covers 14 residues. The CDR3 is CASSAGQGIYEQYF. The CDR3 nucleotides read TGTGCCAGTTCGGCGGGACAGGGGATCTACGAGCAGTACTTC.

This chain joins TRBV5-4 and TRBJ2-1; 10 nucleotides line up with TRBD2. Germline CDR1 and CDR2: SGHNT and YYREEE (reference sequence). The CDR3 length is 14 residues. V shed 1 base, J shed 6 bases, and the junction held 1 base outside the gene matches. CDR3 residues: CASSLQRGGNEQFF. Here the CDR3 DNA reads TGTGCCAGCAGCTTGCAGCGGGGGGGCAATGAGCAGTTCTTC.

This chain connects TRBV5-1 to TRBJ1-3; 9 bases map to TRBD1. CDR3 length equals 15 residues. V was pared by 4 bases and J by 8 bases, with 10 bases of the junction left unmatched. Germline-derived CDR1 and CDR2 are SGHRS and YFSETQ. In DNA form, the CDR3 reads TGCGCCAGCAGCAAAACCGGGGACAGGGCACACACCATATATTTT. This sequence encodes CASSKTGDRAHTIYF.

This rearrangement joins TRBV7-2 to TRBJ2-2; D perhaps matches TRBD1 (6 bases). The CDR3 length is 16 residues. The germline V gene has CDR1 SGHTA and CDR2 FQGNSA. Trimming left V 1 base short and J 4 bases short, with 13 bases between. The CDR3 DNA follows: TGTGCCAGCAGCTTAGTTCCAGGGGCAAGCACCGGGGAGCTGTTTTTT. It translates to CASSLVPGASTGELFF. The full variable domain, in which reference TRBV7-2 and TRBJ2-2 provide the parts outside the CDR3, is GAGVSQSPSNKVTEKGKDVELRCDPISGHTALYWYRQSLGQGLEFLIYFQGNSAPDKSGLPSDRFSAERTGGSVSTLTIQRTQQEDSAVYLCASSLVPGASTGELFFGEGSRLTVL.

The chain's CDR3 is CAWGSGAGVDGYTF. DNA for the CDR3: TGTGCCTGGGGCTCAGGGGCAGGGGTGGATGGCTACACCTTC. V and J are TRBV30 and TRBJ1-2; a weak D match, TRBD1 (6 bases). V was clipped by 5 bases and J by 6 bases, with 19 bases between them. The CDR3 has 14 amino acids. From germline, CDR1 is GTSNPN and CDR2 SVGIG (reference sequence).

To note about this clone: The junction differs from germline at one of its ends, possibly a read error. The chain recombines TRBV2 with TRBJ1-4; TRBD1 matches at 8 bases. The V gene's germline CDR1 is SNHLY and CDR2 FYNNEI. The CDR3 totals 13 residues. CDR3 in amino acids: CASSPITPGQDIF. The CDR3, as DNA: TGTGCCAGCAGTCCAATCACTCCGGGACAGGATATTTTT.

The chain couples TRBV10-2 to TRBJ1-5; TRBD1 matches at 8 bases. From germline, CDR1 is WSHSY and CDR2 SAAADI. The V segment lost 6 bases and the J segment 3 bases; nucleotides outside the gene matches: 7. CDR3 length equals 15 residues. DNA of the CDR3: TGCGCCAGCAGACTGACAGGGGATTTCAATCAGCCCCAGCATTTT. Translated: CASRLTGDFNQPQHF.

This chain links TRBV6-6 with TRBJ1-3, with TRBD1 matching 7 bases. CDR3 length: 13 amino acids. J gave up 7 bases and V 2 bases, and 2 bases lay outside the gene matches. Per the germline V gene, CDR1 is MNHNY and CDR2 is SVGAGI (reference sequence). CDR3 sequence (DNA): TGTGCCAGCAGTTACGGACAGGACAACACCATATATTTT. Translated: CASSYGQDNTIYF.

The V call is TRBV7-2, the J call TRBJ1-4; possible D gene TRBD1, 6 bases. The CDR3 extends over 15 amino acids. The V gene lost 5 bases and the J gene lost 8 bases, with 18 bases spanning the gap. Germline V gene data show CDR1 as SGHTA and CDR2 as FQGNSA. CDR3 region: CASSPLQGRGEKLFF. The CDR3 bases are TGTGCCAGCAGCCCTTTACAGGGAAGAGGGGAAAAACTGTTTTTT.

This clone was found once. This sequence joins TRBV27 and TRBJ2-6, with a weak D call TRBD2 (7 bases). CDR3 length: 17 residues. The V gene lost 3 bases and the J gene lost 4 bases, with 16 bases spanning the gap. Germline V lookup: CDR1 MNHEY, CDR2 SMNVEV (reference sequence). The CDR3 spells CASSFGGLLSGANVLTF. CDR3 in DNA: TGTGCCAGCAGTTTCGGGGGGCTGCTATCGGGGGCCAACGTCCTGACTTTC.

The J gene is TRBJ2-7, the V gene TRBV27; 8 bases map to TRBD2. Per the germline V gene, CDR1 is MNHEY and CDR2 is SMNVEV (reference sequence). This CDR3 has 15 amino acids. The J segment lost 2 bases and the V segment lost 3 bases, leaving 6 bases of the junction unmatched. The CDR3 spells CASSFAAGGPYEQYF. CDR3 sequence (DNA): TGTGCCAGCAGTTTTGCGGCGGGGGGCCCCTACGAGCAGTACTTC.

V is TRBV29-1 and J is TRBJ2-3; the match to TRBD2 covers 11 bases. CDR3 size: 16 residues. Trimming took 4 bases from V and 2 from J; bases not matched to a gene: 8. CDR1 is SQVTM, CDR2 ANQGSEA, per germline. For the CDR3, the DNA is TGCAGCGTTGGCCCTATACTAGCGGGGGCCACAGATACGCAGTATTTT. It encodes CSVGPILAGATDTQYF.

The chain recombines TRBV30 with TRBJ2-3; D may be TRBD1 (5 bases). The germline CDR1 and CDR2 sequences are GTSNPN and SVGIG (reference sequence). The V gene lost 0 bases and the J gene lost 0 bases, with 10 bases spanning the gap. This CDR3 has 15 residues. In DNA, the CDR3 is TGTGCCTGGAGTGTCGGACACTCTAGCACAGATACGCAGTATTTT. It translates to CAWSVGHSSTDTQYF.

The rearrangement uses TRBV5-1 and TRBJ2-7; 9 nucleotides agree with TRBD1. V shed 4 bases, J shed 0 bases, and the junction held 8 bases outside the gene matches. Germline V gene lookup returns CDR1 SGHRS and CDR2 YFSETQ. CDR3 length: 16 residues. The CDR3 sequence is CASSPTRQGGSYEQYF. The CDR3 region has the DNA TGCGCCAGCAGCCCCACCCGACAGGGGGGCTCCTACGAGCAGTACTTC. The whole variable domain, remainder taken from reference TRBV5-1 and TRBJ2-7, is KAGVTQTPRYLIKTRGQQVTLSCSPISGHRSVSWYQQTPGQGLQFLFEYFSETQRNKGNFPGRFSGRQFSNSRSEMNVSTLELGDSALYLCASSPTRQGGSYEQYFGPGTRLTVT.

The J gene is TRBJ1-2, the V gene TRBV19; 11 bases line up with TRBD1. After removal of 10 bases from V and 8 bases from J, the junction contained 9 bases not matched to a gene. CDR1 is LNHDA, CDR2 SQIVND, per germline (reference sequence). The length of the CDR3 is 13 residues. The CDR3 loop reads CAIRTGGANGYTF. The CDR3 DNA follows: TGTGCCATCAGGACAGGGGGCGCGAACGGCTACACCTTC.

The V and J genes are TRBV10-2 and TRBJ1-3, with 9 bases identical to TRBD1. Germline V gene sequence: CDR1 WSHSY, CDR2 SAAADI. This CDR3 comprises 13 residues. V was pared by 6 bases and J by 12 bases, with 9 bases of the junction left unmatched. The CDR3 protein is CASSPGQGVIIYF. CDR3 DNA: TGCGCCAGCAGCCCGGGACAGGGAGTTATCATATATTTT.